This TCR beta chain comes out of a study of blood T cell repertoires in COVID-19. Across the whole study: Nucleic acid was either cDNA or gDNA, and it came from T cells, B-cell-depleted T cells, or PBMCs.

V was clipped by 4 bases and J by 5 bases, with 13 bases between them. The germline gives CDR1 SGDLS, CDR2 YYNGEE. This CDR3 comprises 14 residues. Source study methods: How many nucleated cells were present was estimated from reference gene primer amplification. Sequencing used immunoSEQ multiplex PCR; TCRdb keeps in-frame clones, though not all of them. Clone size and V and J calls were adopted from that table, with D and trimming inferred from the DNA. In the table there are approximately 300,000 clones, around 90% of which are singletons. The participants were between roughly 18 and 100 years old and came from fewer than 25 US areas. Clinical history reported by participants formed the basis on which cohorts were assigned.

The chain is built from TRBV9 and TRBJ2-1; D is possibly TRBD2 (5 bases). Sequenced material: PBMCs or T cells enriched from blood (not recorded which). The receptor was derived from a woman in her late teens or twenties with acute COVID-19. The CDR3 spells CASSTSGDNNEQFF. CDR3 DNA sequence: TGTGCCAGCAGCACCAGCGGAGATAACAATGAGCAGTTCTTC.